The 6 T cell receptor beta chains presented below share a single source sample, sequenced in a study of T-cell memory formation after mild COVID-19. TCRdb fed the 5' RACE reads into MiXCR, producing one record per CDR3 protein. The table records more than 450,000 distinct CDR3 sequences, approximately 18% of them present only once. Sequencing was done on a sample of PBMCs or a T cell subset sorted from them (not recorded which). The source is an adult woman who had mild COVID-19 (a few samples of this study predate the infection). Cell type and time point are not known.

Only a few counts were recorded for this clonotype. This chain joins TRBV11-2 and TRBJ1-1; D gene uncertain. The V gene's germline CDR1 is SGHAT and CDR2 FQNNGV. V was pared by 0 bases and J by 6 bases, with 14 bases between. CDR3 length: 15 amino acids. Here the CDR3 reads CASSLDPGSFAEAFF. For the CDR3, the DNA is TGTGCCAGCAGCTTAGATCCGGGTAGTTTCGCTGAAGCTTTCTTT.

CDR3 in amino acids: CASSSGLAGIQETQYF. Here the CDR3 DNA reads TGTGCCAGCAGTTCGGGACTAGCGGGAATCCAAGAGACCCAGTACTTC. The chain has TRBV12-3 or TRBV12-4 and TRBJ2-5; 13 nucleotides align to TRBD2. The V segment lost 4 bases and the J segment 1 base; nucleotides outside the gene matches: 3. The CDR3 is 16 amino acids.

V usage is TRBV5-1 and J usage is TRBJ2-1; no clear D. The CDR3 runs 15 residues. The germline V gene encodes CDR1 SGHRS and CDR2 YFSETQ. V shed 2 bases and J shed 0 bases, with 9 bases lying between them. Here the CDR3 DNA reads TGCGCCAGCAGCTTCCAGGTGAGCTCCTACAATGAGCAGTTCTTC. Protein: CASSFQVSSYNEQFF.

The chain is built from TRBV4-1 and TRBJ1-4; D gene ambiguous. Deletions cut 4 bases from V and 3 bases from J, with 12 bases between. CDR3 length: 15 amino acids. Germline lookup yields CDR1 MGHRA and CDR2 YSYEKL. CDR3 amino acids: CASSPLGGPNEKLFF. The CDR3, as DNA: TGCGCCAGCAGCCCTCTGGGAGGACCTAATGAAAAACTGTTTTTT.

The rearrangement links TRBV2 to TRBJ2-1; D may correspond to TRBD1 or TRBD2 (5 bases each). The CDR3 extends over 14 amino acids. The germline gives CDR1 SNHLY, CDR2 FYNNEI. CDR3 in amino acids: CTNDIGTLGNEQFF. Here the CDR3 DNA reads TGTACTAATGACATCGGGACCTTGGGCAATGAGCAGTTCTTC.

This clonotype was recorded a few times. The V call is TRBV29-1, the J call TRBJ2-1; D is unclear. This CDR3 region has 14 residues. The V gene's germline CDR1 is SQVTM and CDR2 ANQGSEA. The V and J ends lost 5 bases and 5 bases respectively, with 16 bases between them. The CDR3 bases are TGCAGCGTTTCAGTGGAACAAGCCGACAATGAGCAGTTCTTC. It translates to CSVSVEQADNEQFF.